Listed here is a single T cell receptor beta chain. Other DNA sequences of this sample code for an identical CDR3. Produced via immunoSEQ multiplex PCR; TCRdb's table is partial and in-frame only. The sample shows about 520,000 clones, about 78% of them seen only once. CDR1 SGHAT and CDR2 FQNNGV come from the germline V gene. The V and J ends lost 1 base and 6 bases respectively, with 2 bases between them. The CDR3 totals 11 residues. This sample was included in a study of shared clonotypes between healthy human individuals. This TCR was recovered from a middle-aged woman in good health. Some clones in this sample may be carry-over from other donors' samples. The gene calls are TRBV11-2 and TRBJ2-3; D call uncertain. Sequencing used PBMCs. CDR3 loop: CASSLVDTQYF. The CDR3, as DNA: TGTGCCAGCAGCTTAGTGGATACGCAGTATTTT. Together with reference TRBV11-2 and TRBJ2-3, the CDR3 gives the full variable domain: EAGVAQSPRYKIIEKRQSVAFWCNPISGHATLYWYQQILGQGPKLLIQFQNNGVVDDSQLPKDRFSAERLKGVDSTLKIQPAKLEDSAVYLCASSLVDTQYFGPGTRLTVL.